This T cell receptor beta chain was captured by sequencing in a study of T cell responses to AZD1222 COVID-19 vaccine. Points from the study as a whole: At 160-218 and 743-854, vaccine-associated CD4 TCRs were dominant, and they spanned spike. The peak T cell response came first, and repertoires were sampled only after it. White British donors predominated, females outnumbered males, and clonal diversity was possibly underestimated.

Generated by immunoSEQ multiplex PCR, the TCRdb table keeps only in-frame clones and is missing some. This sample has more than 100,000 clones, with roughly nine tenths found just once. Worth noting for this clone: Its antigen is as yet unknown.

CDR3 length: 14 residues. V dropped 2 bases and J dropped 1 base, with 11 bases sitting between them. The germline V gene has CDR1 GTSNPN and CDR2 SVGIG (reference sequence). The sample consisted of peripheral blood, taken on day 0 of AZD1222 vaccination. The chain recombines TRBV30 with TRBJ1-1; unclear D gene. The receptor was isolated from an adult in good health. The CDR3 sequence: CAWSLSLKNTEAFF. CDR3 nucleotide sequence: TGTGCCTGGAGTCTTTCCCTAAAGAACACTGAAGCTTTCTTT.